The rows below give T cell receptor beta chains drawn from one sample of a study of ipilimumab plus nivolumab after autologous stem cell transplantation. Some clones are missing from TCRdb's copy, which holds only in-frame ones; the method was immunoSEQ multiplex PCR. The sample has fewer than 95,000 clones; 83% are singletons. Sample: PBMCs, taken in a trial of ipilimumab plus nivolumab as post-transplant consolidation. These receptor sequences come from a male donor with diffuse large B-cell lymphoma. Both conserved end residues are part of each CDR3. D genes are given only for firm matches. The listing skips clone size in some rows; elsewhere it reads once, few, many or a size class.

j_call clone_size v_call d_call cdr3_nt cdr3_aa
TRBJ1-1 - TRBV5-4 - TGTGCCAGCAGCTACAAGCGGGAAGGCACTGAAGCTTTCTTT CASSYKREGTEAFF
TRBJ2-2 - TRBV9 - TGTGCCAGCAGGGCAGGGGGGGAGACCGGGGAGCTGTTTTTT CASRAGGETGELFF
TRBJ1-4 - TRBV4-3 TRBD1 TGCGCCAGCAGCCAAACAGGGGGCATGGAAAAACTGTTTTTT CASSQTGGMEKLFF
TRBJ2-7 once TRBV29-1 - TGCAGCGTTAGGACAGCCTCCTACGAGCAGTACTTC CSVRTASYEQYF
TRBJ2-7 - TRBV2 TRBD2 TGTGCCAGCAGAGCTAGCGGGGGTGTCTACGAGCAGTACTTC CASRASGGVYEQYF
TRBJ1-6 - TRBV6-5 - TGTGTCAGCAGCTACAAGGGGGGCTATAATTCACCCCTCCACTTT CVSSYKGGYNSPLHF
TRBJ2-1 - TRBV27 - TGTGCCAGCAGTCCCCAAGCCGCGGGGTGGGGCGGCTATGAGCAGTTCTTC CASSPQAAGWGGYEQFF
TRBJ1-5 - TRBV23-1 - TGCGCCCATAAGTTTTGCAGGAAATATAGCAATCAGCCCCAGCATTTT CAHKFCRKYSNQPQHF
TRBJ1-1 few TRBV6-5 - TGTGCCAGCCTAGGGAACACTGAAGCTTTCTTT CASLGNTEAFF
TRBJ1-2 once TRBV7-6 - TGTGCCAGTATCCCCGGCCAGGGGCCTTACTATGGCTACACCTTC CASIPGQGPYYGYTF
TRBJ2-1 - TRBV6-6 - TGTGCCAGCTTAAAGCTCCCTAACAATGAGCAGTTCTTC CASLKLPNNEQFF
TRBJ2-3 once TRBV5-6 - TGTGCCAGCAGCTTACGACGGTCGAAGGGGCAGTATTTT CASSLRRSKGQYF
TRBJ1-2 - TRBV19 - TGTGCCAGTAGTAGGGGGGTGAGCTATGGCTACACCTTC CASSRGVSYGYTF
TRBJ1-2 - TRBV6-1 - TGTGCCAGCAGTGACCCGGGACATTTGTATGGCTACACCTTC CASSDPGHLYGYTF
TRBJ1-3 - TRBV6-5 - TGTGCCAGCAGTCTTCAGGGAAACACCATATATTTT CASSLQGNTIYF
TRBJ1-2 - TRBV18 - TGTGCCAGCGAAAGTAACGGAGGGTCCTATGGCTACACCTTC CASESNGGSYGYTF
TRBJ2-4 - TRBV7-2 - TGTGCCAGCAGCTTATCTTGGGACGGATCTAAAAACATTCAGTACTTC CASSLSWDGSKNIQYF
TRBJ1-1 - TRBV5-1 - TGCGCCAGCAGCCCCGGGGAGGGGTGGACCCTGAACACTGAAGCTTTCTTT CASSPGEGWTLNTEAFF
TRBJ2-5 few TRBV7-2 - TGTGCCAGCAGCTTAGGACGGGGGCCATCCTGGGGGACCCAGTACTTC CASSLGRGPSWGTQYF
TRBJ1-6 - TRBV5-1 TRBD1 TGCGCCAGCAGCAGAGGACAGGGGGATATTTCACCCCTCCACTTT CASSRGQGDISPLHF
TRBJ2-7 - TRBV9 - TGTGCCAGCAGCGTAACAGGGTTGCCCGGCGAGCAGTACTTC CASSVTGLPGEQYF
TRBJ2-3 - TRBV5-4 - TGTGCCAGCAGTCGGACTGATGCGGGGGATACGCAGTATTTT CASSRTDAGDTQYF
TRBJ2-7 - TRBV2 - TGTGCCAGCAGGGCGACCGGGTCCTACGAGCAGTACTTC CASRATGSYEQYF
TRBJ2-7 - TRBV5-6 TRBD1 TGTGCCAGCAGCTTGGCGGGGACAGCGTACGAGCAGTACTTC CASSLAGTAYEQYF
TRBJ2-7 few TRBV7-9 TRBD1 TGTGCCAGCAGCTTAGTGGGACAGGGAAACTACGAGCAGTACTTC CASSLVGQGNYEQYF
TRBJ1-6 - TRBV19 - TGTGCCAGTAGCGTCGGACAGAGAAATTCACCCCTCCACTTT CASSVGQRNSPLHF
TRBJ2-5 - TRBV9 TRBD1 TGTGCCAGCAGTCAAACAGGGGGCGGCATTGGAGAGACCCAGTACTTC CASSQTGGGIGETQYF
TRBJ2-7 - TRBV7-2 TRBD1 TGTGCCAGCAGCCACCTGCCGGGACAGATCTACGAGCAGTACTTC CASSHLPGQIYEQYF
TRBJ1-3 - TRBV6-1 - TGTGCCAGCAGAAAGGACGGTGGCTCTGGAAACACCATATATTTT CASRKDGGSGNTIYF
TRBJ1-2 once TRBV19 TRBD1 TGTGCCAGTAGTATTTGGGAGAACAGGGGAGGCTACACCTTC CASSIWENRGGYTF
TRBJ2-5 - TRBV25-1 - TGTGCCAGCAGTGAATCCTACCCTGGGGGTCAGGAGACCCAGTACTTC CASSESYPGGQETQYF
TRBJ2-5 few TRBV5-1 TRBD2 TGCGCCAGCAGCTTAGGGACTAGCGTTTACCAGGAGACCCAGTACTTC CASSLGTSVYQETQYF
TRBJ2-1 - TRBV14 TRBD2 TGTGCCAGCAGCCAAACAAGCGGGGGGGCCGGCAATGAGCAGTTCTTC CASSQTSGGAGNEQFF
TRBJ1-2 - TRBV5-1 TRBD1 TGCGCCAGCAGCTTGGCCGTAACAGGGGCGTTGGCTGGCTACACCTTC CASSLAVTGALAGYTF
TRBJ1-2 - TRBV6-5 TRBD1 TGTGCCAGCAGTTACTCCGCACAGGGGCTCGGCTACACCTTC CASSYSAQGLGYTF
TRBJ2-1 - TRBV9 - TGTGCCAGCAGCGTAGCGCCGGTCCCCAGAAATGAGCAGTTCTTC CASSVAPVPRNEQFF
TRBJ2-5 - TRBV27 - TGTGCCAGCAGGCAGGATAGGGAGACCCAGTACTTC CASRQDRETQYF
TRBJ2-5 - TRBV25-1 TRBD2 TGTGCCAGCAGTGAATCGGGCTGGACAGCGGGGGCCCAAGAGACCCAGTACTTC CASSESGWTAGAQETQYF
TRBJ2-5 - TRBV10-3 TRBD2 TGTGCCATCAGGGGGGGGTTAGAGACCCAGTACTTC CAIRGGLETQYF
TRBJ2-3 few TRBV7-2 - TGTGCCAGCTTAAAGCGGGCGGGGCCCACAGATACGCAGTATTTT CASLKRAGPTDTQYF
TRBJ2-7 - TRBV27 - TGTGCCAGCAGTTTGTCCCACAGGATACAGAGCTCCTACGAGCAGTACTTC CASSLSHRIQSSYEQYF
TRBJ2-5 - TRBV6-1 TRBD1 TGTGCCAGCAGAGCCGATGACAGGGTCTGGGAGACCCAGTACTTC CASRADDRVWETQYF
TRBJ1-1 - TRBV2 - TGTGCCAGCAGTGATGAGAGCTATGAAGCTTTCTTT CASSDESYEAFF
TRBJ1-1 - TRBV7-2 - TGTGCCAGCAGCTTAGGGGTCTACACTGAAGCTTTCTTT CASSLGVYTEAFF
TRBJ2-7 - TRBV7-2 TRBD2 TGTGCCAGCAGCGCCAGGGCGGGGGTGCCCCTCGAGCAGTACTTC CASSARAGVPLEQYF